The TCR beta chain described here comes from a study of blood T cell repertoires in COVID-19. Participant ages covered about 18 to 95 years across about two dozen US areas. Among Cohort 3 donors, those recovered had two negative PCRs, clearance, or symptom resolution. Authors' methods: Nucleated cell number was recorded as an estimate derived from reference gene primer amplification. Repertoires were generated with immunoSEQ multiplex PCR, while TCRdb's copy carries only in-frame clones and drops some. V and J calls and clone size are those listed in that table; D and trimming were worked out from the DNA. The sample carries more than 300,000 clones, roughly 91% recorded once. The count of this clone is one. The source of this sequence is a woman aged 18-29 years who had recovered from COVID-19. The material sequenced was PBMCs or T cells enriched from blood (not recorded which).

DNA for the CDR3: TGTGCCAGCACCGTCGGTGGGGGGGGAAAGGGTGGCTACACCTTC. Its protein product is CASTVGGGGKGGYTF. This sequence joins TRBV28 and TRBJ1-2; tentatively, D is TRBD1 (5 bases). This CDR3 comprises 15 residues. The germline V gene has CDR1 MDHEN and CDR2 SYDVKM. V lost 7 bases and J lost 7, with 22 bases in between.